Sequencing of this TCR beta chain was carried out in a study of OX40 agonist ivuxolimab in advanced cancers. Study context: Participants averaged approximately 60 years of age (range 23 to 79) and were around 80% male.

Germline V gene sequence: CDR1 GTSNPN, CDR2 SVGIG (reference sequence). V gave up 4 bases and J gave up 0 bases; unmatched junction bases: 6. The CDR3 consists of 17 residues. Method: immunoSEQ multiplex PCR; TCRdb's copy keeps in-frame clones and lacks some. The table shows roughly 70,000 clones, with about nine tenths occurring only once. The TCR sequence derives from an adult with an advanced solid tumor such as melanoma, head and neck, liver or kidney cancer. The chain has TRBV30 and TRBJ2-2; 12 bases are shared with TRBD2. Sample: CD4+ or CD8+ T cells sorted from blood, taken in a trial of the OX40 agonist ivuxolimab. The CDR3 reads CAWTAGLAGANTGELFF. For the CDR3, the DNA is TGTGCCTGGACCGCGGGACTAGCGGGCGCGAACACCGGGGAGCTGTTTTTT.